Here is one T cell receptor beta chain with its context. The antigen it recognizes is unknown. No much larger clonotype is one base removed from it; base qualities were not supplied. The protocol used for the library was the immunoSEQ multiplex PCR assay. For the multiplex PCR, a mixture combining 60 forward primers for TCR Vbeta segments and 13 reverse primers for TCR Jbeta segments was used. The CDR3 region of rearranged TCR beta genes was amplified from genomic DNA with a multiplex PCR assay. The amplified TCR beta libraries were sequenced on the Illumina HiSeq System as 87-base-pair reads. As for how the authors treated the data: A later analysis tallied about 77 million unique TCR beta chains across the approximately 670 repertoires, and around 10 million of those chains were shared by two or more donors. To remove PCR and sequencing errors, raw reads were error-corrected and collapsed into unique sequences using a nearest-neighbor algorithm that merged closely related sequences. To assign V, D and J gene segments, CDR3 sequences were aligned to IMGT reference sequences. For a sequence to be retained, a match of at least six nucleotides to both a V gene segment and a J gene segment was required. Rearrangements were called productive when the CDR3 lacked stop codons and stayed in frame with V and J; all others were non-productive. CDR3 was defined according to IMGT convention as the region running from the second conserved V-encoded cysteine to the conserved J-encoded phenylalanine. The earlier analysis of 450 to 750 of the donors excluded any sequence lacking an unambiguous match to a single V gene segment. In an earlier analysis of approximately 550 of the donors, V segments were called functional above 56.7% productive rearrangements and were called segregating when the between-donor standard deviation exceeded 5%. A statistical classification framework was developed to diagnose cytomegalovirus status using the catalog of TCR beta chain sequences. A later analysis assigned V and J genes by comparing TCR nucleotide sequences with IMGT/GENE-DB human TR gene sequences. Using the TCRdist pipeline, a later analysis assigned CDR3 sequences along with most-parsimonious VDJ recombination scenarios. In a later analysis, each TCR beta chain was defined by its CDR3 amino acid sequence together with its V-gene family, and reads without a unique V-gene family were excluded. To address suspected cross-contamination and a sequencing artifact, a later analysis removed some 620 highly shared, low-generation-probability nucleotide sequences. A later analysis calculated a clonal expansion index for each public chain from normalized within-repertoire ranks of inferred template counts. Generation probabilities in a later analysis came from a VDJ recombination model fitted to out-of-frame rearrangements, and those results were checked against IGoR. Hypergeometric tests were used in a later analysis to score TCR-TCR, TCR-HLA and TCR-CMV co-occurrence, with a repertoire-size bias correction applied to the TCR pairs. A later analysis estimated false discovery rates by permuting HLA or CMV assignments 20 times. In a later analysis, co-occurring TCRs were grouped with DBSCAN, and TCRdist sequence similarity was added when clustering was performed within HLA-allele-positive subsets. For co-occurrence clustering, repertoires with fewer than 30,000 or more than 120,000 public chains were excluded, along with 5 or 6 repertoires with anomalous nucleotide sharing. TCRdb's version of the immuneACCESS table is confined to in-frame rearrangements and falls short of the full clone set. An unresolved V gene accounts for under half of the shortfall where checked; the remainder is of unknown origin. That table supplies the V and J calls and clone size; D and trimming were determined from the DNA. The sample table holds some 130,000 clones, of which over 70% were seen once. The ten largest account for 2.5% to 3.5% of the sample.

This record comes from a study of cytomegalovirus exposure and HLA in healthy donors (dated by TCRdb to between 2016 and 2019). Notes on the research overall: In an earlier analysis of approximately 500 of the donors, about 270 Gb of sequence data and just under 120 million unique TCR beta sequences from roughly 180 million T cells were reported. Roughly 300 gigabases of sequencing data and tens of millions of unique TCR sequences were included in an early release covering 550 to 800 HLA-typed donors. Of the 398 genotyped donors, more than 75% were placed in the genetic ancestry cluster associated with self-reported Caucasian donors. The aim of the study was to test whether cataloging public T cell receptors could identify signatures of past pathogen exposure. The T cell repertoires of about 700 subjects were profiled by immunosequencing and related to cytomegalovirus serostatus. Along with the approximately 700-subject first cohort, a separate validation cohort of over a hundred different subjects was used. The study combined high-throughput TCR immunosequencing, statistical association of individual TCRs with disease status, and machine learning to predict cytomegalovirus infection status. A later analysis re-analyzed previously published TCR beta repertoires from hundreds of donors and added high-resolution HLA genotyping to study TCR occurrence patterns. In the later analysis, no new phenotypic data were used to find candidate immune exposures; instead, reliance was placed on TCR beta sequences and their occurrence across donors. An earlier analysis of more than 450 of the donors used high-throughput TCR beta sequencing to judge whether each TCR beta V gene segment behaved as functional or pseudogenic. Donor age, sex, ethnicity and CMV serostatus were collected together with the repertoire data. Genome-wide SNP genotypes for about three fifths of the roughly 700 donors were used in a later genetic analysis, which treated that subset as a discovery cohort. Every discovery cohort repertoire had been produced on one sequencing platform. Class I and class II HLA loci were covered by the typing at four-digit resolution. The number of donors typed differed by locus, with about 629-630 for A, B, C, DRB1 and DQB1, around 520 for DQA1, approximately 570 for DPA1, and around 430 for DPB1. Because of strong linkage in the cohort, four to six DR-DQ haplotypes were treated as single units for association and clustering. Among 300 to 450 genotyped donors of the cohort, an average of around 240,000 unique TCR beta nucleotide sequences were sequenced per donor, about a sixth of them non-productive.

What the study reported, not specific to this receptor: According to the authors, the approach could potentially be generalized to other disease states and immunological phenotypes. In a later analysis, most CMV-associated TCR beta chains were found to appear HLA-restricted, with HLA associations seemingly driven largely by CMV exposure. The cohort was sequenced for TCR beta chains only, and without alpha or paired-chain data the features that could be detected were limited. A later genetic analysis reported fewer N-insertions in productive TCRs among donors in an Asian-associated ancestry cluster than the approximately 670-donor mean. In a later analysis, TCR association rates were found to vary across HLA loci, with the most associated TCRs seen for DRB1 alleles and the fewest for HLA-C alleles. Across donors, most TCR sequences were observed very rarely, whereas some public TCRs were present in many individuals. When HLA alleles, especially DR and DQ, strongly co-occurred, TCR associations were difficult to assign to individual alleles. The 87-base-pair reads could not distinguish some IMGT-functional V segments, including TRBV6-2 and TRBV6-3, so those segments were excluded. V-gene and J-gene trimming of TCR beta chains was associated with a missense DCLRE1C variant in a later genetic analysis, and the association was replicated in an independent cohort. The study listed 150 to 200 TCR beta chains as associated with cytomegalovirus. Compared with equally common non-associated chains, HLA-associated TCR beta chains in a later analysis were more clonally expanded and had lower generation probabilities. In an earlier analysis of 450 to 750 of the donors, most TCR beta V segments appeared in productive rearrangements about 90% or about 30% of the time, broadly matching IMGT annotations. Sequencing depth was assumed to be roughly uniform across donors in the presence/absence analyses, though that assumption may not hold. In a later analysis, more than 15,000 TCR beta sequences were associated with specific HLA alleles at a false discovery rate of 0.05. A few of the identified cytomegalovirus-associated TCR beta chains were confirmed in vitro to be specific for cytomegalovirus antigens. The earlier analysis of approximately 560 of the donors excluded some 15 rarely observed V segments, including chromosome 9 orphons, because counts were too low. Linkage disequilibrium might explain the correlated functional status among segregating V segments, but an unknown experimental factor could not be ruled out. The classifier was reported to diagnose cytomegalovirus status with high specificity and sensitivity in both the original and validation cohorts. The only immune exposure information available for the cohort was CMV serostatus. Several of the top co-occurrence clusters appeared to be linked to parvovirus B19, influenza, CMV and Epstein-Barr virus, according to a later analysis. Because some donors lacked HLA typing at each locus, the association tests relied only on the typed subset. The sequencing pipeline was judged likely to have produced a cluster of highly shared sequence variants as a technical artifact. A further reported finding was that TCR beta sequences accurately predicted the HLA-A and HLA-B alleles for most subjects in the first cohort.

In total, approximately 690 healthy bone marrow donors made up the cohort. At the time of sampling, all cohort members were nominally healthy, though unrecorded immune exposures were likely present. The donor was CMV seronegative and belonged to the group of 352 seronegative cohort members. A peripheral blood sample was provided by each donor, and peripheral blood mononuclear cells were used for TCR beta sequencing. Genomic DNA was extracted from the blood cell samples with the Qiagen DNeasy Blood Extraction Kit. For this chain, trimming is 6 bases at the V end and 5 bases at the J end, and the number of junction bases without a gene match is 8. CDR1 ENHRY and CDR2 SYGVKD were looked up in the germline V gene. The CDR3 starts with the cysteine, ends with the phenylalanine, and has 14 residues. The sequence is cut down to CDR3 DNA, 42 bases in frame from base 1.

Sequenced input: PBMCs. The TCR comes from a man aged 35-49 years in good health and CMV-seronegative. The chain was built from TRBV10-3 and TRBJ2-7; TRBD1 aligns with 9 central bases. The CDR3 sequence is CAISITGQGNEQYF. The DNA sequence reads TGTGCCATCAGCATTACGGGACAGGGTAACGAGCAGTACTTC.